The 28 T cell receptor beta chains below come from one sample, sequenced in a study of naive and memory T cell subsets. Study observations and caveats: Especially in CD8 cells, naive repertoires contained a few larger clonotypes, possibly CD45RA-re-expressing memory cells.

Antigens of these TCRs are unknown. An equimolar mix of two oligonucleotides served as the beta constant-region primer for TRBC1 and TRBC2. Ligated cDNA was amplified by four rounds of PCR with nested alpha and beta constant-region primers and SP2. MiXCR, run by TCRdb on the UMI-ligation and nested PCR reads, gives a single entry per CDR3 protein. The sample shows roughly 99,000 distinct CDR3 sequences, around 11% of them seen only once. Sequencing was performed on naive CD4+ T cells from blood. The receptors come from a human donor in good health.

The chain uses TRBV12-5 and TRBJ2-5, with TRBD1 matching over 7 bases. The CDR3 length is 15 residues. V was pared by 1 base and J by 4 bases, with 6 bases of the junction left unmatched. Germline CDR1 LGHNT, CDR2 FRNRAP. CDR3 region: CASGLERTGAETQYF. The CDR3 DNA sequence: TGTGCTAGTGGTTTGGAAAGGACAGGAGCAGAGACCCAGTACTTC.

This clonotype was detected a few times. J is TRBJ1-3 and V is TRBV27; D is unresolved. Trimming shortened V by 8 bases and J by 1 base, and 9 bases separated the two germline ends. The CDR3 loop spans 13 amino acids. The V gene's germline CDR1 is MNHEY and CDR2 SMNVEV (reference sequence). The CDR3 nucleotides read TGTGCCAGCGGGTCCTCTTCTGGAAACACCATATATTTT. This sequence encodes CASGSSSGNTIYF.

This clonotype was counted ten times or more. This chain connects TRBV2 to TRBJ1-1; D possibly corresponds to TRBD1 (5 bases). The CDR3 has 13 amino acids. V was cut by 5 bases and J by 1 base, with 8 bases left in between. CDR1 is SNHLY and CDR2 is FYNNEI in the germline V gene. CDR3 DNA sequence: TGTGCCAGCAGTTTAGGGGCGAACACTGAAGCTTTCTTT. It specifies CASSLGANTEAFF.

This clonotype appeared a few times. V is TRBV6-5 and J is TRBJ2-1; possible D gene TRBD1, 5 bases. The germline V and J ends were trimmed by 2 bases and 4 bases, with 9 bases remaining between them. This CDR3 contains 14 residues. Looked up from germline, CDR1 is MNHEY and CDR2 is SVGAGI. This chain's CDR3 is CASSYARQYNEQFF. For the CDR3, the DNA is TGTGCCAGCAGTTACGCCCGACAGTACAATGAGCAGTTCTTC.

This clonotype has more than one count but fewer than ten. The rearrangement links TRBV6-5 to TRBJ2-3; D is possibly TRBD2 (5 bases). The CDR3 sequence is 15 residues long. V was clipped by 0 bases and J by 4 bases, with 11 bases between them. The germline V gene has CDR1 MNHEY and CDR2 SVGAGI. The CDR3 reads CASSYSTGSSDTQYF. The CDR3 DNA sequence: TGTGCCAGCAGTTACTCGACGGGGAGTTCAGATACGCAGTATTTT.

The chain uses TRBV12-3 or TRBV12-4 and TRBJ2-7, with 14 bases identical to TRBD2. V shed 6 bases and J 0 bases; nucleotides not matched to a gene: 10. This CDR3 spans 18 amino acids. CDR3 sequence reads: CASSHTMGLAGASYEQYF. CDR3 bases: TGTGCCAGCAGCCATACAATGGGACTAGCGGGAGCCTCCTACGAGCAGTACTTC.

This clonotype was counted between two and nine times. The junction does not match germline at one end; this may be a read error. The rearrangement links TRBV7-9 to TRBJ1-5, with D possibly matching TRBD1 (5 bases). The CDR3 is 16 amino acids. CDR1 is SEHNR and CDR2 is FQNEAQ in the germline V gene (reference sequence). For the CDR3, the DNA is TGTGCCAGCAGTTTAGGGTCAGGGAAGAGCAATCAGCCCCAGCATTTT. The encoded protein is CASSLGSGKSNQPQHF. Full variable domain (rest looked up from reference TRBV7-9 and TRBJ1-5): DTGVSQNPRHKITKRGQNVTFRCDPISEHNRLYWYRQTLGQGPEFLTYFQNEAQLEKSRLLSDRFSAERPKGSFSTLEIQRTEQGDSAMYLCASSLGSGKSNQPQHFGDGTRLSIL.

CDR3 nucleotide sequence: TGTGCCAGCAGCCCAGCAGGGGATGAGCAGTTCTTC. Amino acids: CASSPAGDEQFF. This chain connects TRBV7-9 to TRBJ2-1; a weak D match, TRBD1 (6 bases). Germline CDR1 is SEHNR and CDR2 is FQNEAQ (reference sequence). The CDR3 consists of 12 residues. Trimming left V 5 bases short and J 8 bases short, with 10 bases between.

This rearrangement joins TRBV4-3 to TRBJ2-5, with 7 bases fitting TRBD1. Trimming at V came to 0 bases and at J to 6 bases, leaving 13 bases not matched to a gene. Per the germline V gene, CDR1 is LGHNA and CDR2 is YSLEER. This CDR3 comprises 17 residues. CDR3 protein: CASSQEGQEPPTQTQYF. In nucleotides, the CDR3 is TGCGCCAGCAGCCAAGAAGGACAGGAACCACCCACACAGACCCAGTACTTC.

This clonotype came up many times. The rearrangement links TRBV29-1 to TRBJ2-5; 7 nucleotides line up with TRBD1. V lost 8 bases and J lost 4; bases outside the gene matches: 4. Looked up from germline, CDR1 is SQVTM and CDR2 is ANQGSEA. The CDR3 runs 11 residues. CDR3 amino acids: CSIAGGETQYF. CDR3 in DNA: TGCAGCATTGCAGGGGGAGAGACCCAGTACTTC.

This clonotype was counted at least ten times. This chain uses TRBV19 with TRBJ2-3; 12 positions match TRBD2. The V gene end was trimmed by 5 bases and the J gene end by 5 bases; junction bases not matched to a gene: 2. Looked up from germline, CDR1 is LNHDA and CDR2 is SQIVND (reference sequence). The CDR3 totals 14 residues. The CDR3 nucleotides read TGTGCCAGTAGTGGGGGACTAGCGGGAGATACGCAGTATTTT. Encoded protein: CASSGGLAGDTQYF.

V gene TRBV7-9 combines with J gene TRBJ1-6; no clear D. The CDR3 is made up of 13 amino acids. V was shortened by 2 bases and J by 13 bases, with 12 bases between the two germline ends. CDR1 SEHNR and CDR2 FQNEAQ come from the germline V gene (reference sequence). The CDR3 DNA sequence: TGTGCCAGCAGCTTACCGGGCCCGGGGCCCCTCCACTTT. It translates to CASSLPGPGPLHF.

This clonotype was seen at least ten times. The V call is TRBV4-3, the J call TRBJ2-1; D is ambiguous. From germline, CDR1 is LGHNA and CDR2 YSLEER. The CDR3 covers 15 residues. Trimming removed 1 base at V and 4 bases at J, with 11 bases between. The CDR3 coding sequence is TGCGCCAGCAGCCAAGTCCCTCCTGAATACAATGAGCAGTTCTTC. It specifies CASSQVPPEYNEQFF.

This clonotype was recorded a few times. The CDR3 spells CSARRVGNTEAFF. The CDR3 bases are TGCAGTGCTAGAAGGGTTGGGAACACTGAAGCTTTCTTT. This chain uses TRBV20-1 with TRBJ1-1, with D hard to call. Germline CDR1 and CDR2: DFQATT and SNEGSKA (reference sequence). The V end was cut by 2 bases, the J end by 1 base, with 8 bases between. The CDR3 consists of 13 residues.

This chain links TRBV12-3 or TRBV12-4 with TRBJ2-2; 9 bases are a match to TRBD2. Unmatched junction bases numbered 4, after V lost 7 bases and J lost 1 base. The CDR3 sequence is 15 residues long. CDR3 DNA: TGTGCCAGCACCTTTAGCGGGAGGAACACCGGGGAGCTGTTTTTT. Its protein is CASTFSGRNTGELFF.

This clonotype was observed a handful of times. The V and J genes are TRBV18 and TRBJ1-1; D not certain. V was trimmed by 5 bases and J by 7 bases, leaving 14 bases between them. The CDR3 runs 13 residues. Germline lookup yields CDR1 KGHSH and CDR2 LQKENI. In DNA, the CDR3 is TGTGCCAGCTCAGCCCAGGTAGACGGTGAAGCTTTCTTT. It is translated as CASSAQVDGEAFF.

The chain uses TRBV20-1 and TRBJ2-4; D remains unclear. The CDR3 runs 14 residues. Trimming removed 4 bases at V and 8 bases at J, with 18 bases between. The V gene's germline CDR1 is DFQATT and CDR2 SNEGSKA (reference sequence). In DNA form, the CDR3 reads TGCAGTGCTAAGGTGGATTTGGGCCTGGACATTCAGTACTTC. This encodes CSAKVDLGLDIQYF.

This clonotype was seen a handful of times. CDR3 DNA sequence: TGTGCCAGCAGTTTGTCAGGGGCCAAAAACATTCAGTACTTC. This encodes CASSLSGAKNIQYF. The chain recombines TRBV28 with TRBJ2-4; tentatively, D is TRBD1 (5 bases). The CDR3 length is 14 residues. Germline loops: CDR1 MDHEN, CDR2 SYDVKM. Trimming took off 3 bases at V and 1 base at J, with 7 bases between the two ends.

The CDR3 is CASSAWTGADTQYF. CDR3 nucleotides: TGCGCCAGCAGCGCCTGGACAGGAGCTGATACGCAGTATTTT. The V and J genes are TRBV5-1 and TRBJ2-3, with TRBD1 matching over 7 bases. The CDR3 extends over 14 amino acids. V lost 4 bases and J lost 6; bases outside the gene matches: 8. Germline CDR1 SGHRS, CDR2 YFSETQ.

V usage is TRBV15 and J usage is TRBJ1-6, with D possibly TRBD1 on 6 matching bases. The germline V gene has CDR1 LNHNV and CDR2 YYDKDF (reference sequence). Between the trimmed V and J ends, which lost 5 bases and 9 bases, there was a span of 17 bases. The CDR3 is 15 residues long. CDR3: CATSGLGGSRSPLHF. The DNA of the CDR3 is TGTGCCACCAGCGGGTTGGGGGGCAGTCGTTCACCCCTCCACTTT.

This clonotype has at least ten counts. The rearrangement joins TRBV29-1 to TRBJ2-2; 8 bases align to TRBD1. Germline lookup yields CDR1 SQVTM and CDR2 ANQGSEA. The CDR3 has 16 residues. V gave up 6 bases and J gave up 5 bases; unmatched junction bases: 14. The CDR3 bases are TGCAGCGTCTATACAGGGGGTACCGCTGGGACCGGGGAGCTGTTTTTT. It codes for CSVYTGGTAGTGELFF.

Details on this clonotype: A much bigger clone sits one base away, suggesting this may be a read error. V usage is TRBV29-1 and J usage is TRBJ2-7, with D unclear. CDR1 SQVTM and CDR2 ANQGSEA come from the germline V gene. The V gene lost 7 bases and the J gene lost 5 bases, with 18 bases spanning the gap. This CDR3 region has 13 residues. The CDR3 DNA is TGCAGCGCCCGAGACATGGGATTGGACGAGCAGTACTTC. It is translated as CSARDMGLDEQYF.

This clonotype was detected a few times. The chain recombines TRBV5-6 with TRBJ1-5, with unresolved D. The CDR3 has 13 residues. V lost 2 bases, J lost 2 bases, and 5 bases lay in between. From germline, CDR1 is SGHDT and CDR2 YYEEEE. The CDR3 nucleotides are TGTGCCAGCAGCTTCCTTGGCAATCAGCCCCAGCATTTT. Translation: CASSFLGNQPQHF.

The genes are TRBV10-3 and TRBJ2-7, with 9 bases aligning to TRBD1. The CDR3 loop spans 16 amino acids. The J segment lost 0 bases and the V segment lost 5 bases, leaving 8 bases of the junction unmatched. In germline, CDR1 is ENHRY, CDR2 SYGVKD. The CDR3 bases are TGTGCCATCAGTAATCTTGGACAGGGGACCTCCTACGAGCAGTACTTC. As protein: CAISNLGQGTSYEQYF.

The rearrangement uses TRBV29-1 and TRBJ2-5, with 10 bases that match TRBD2. Germline CDR1 is SQVTM and CDR2 is ANQGSEA. The CDR3 is 14 amino acids. V shed 4 bases, J shed 0 bases, and the junction held 2 bases outside the gene matches. CDR3 sequence (DNA): TGCAGCGTTGGGCTAGCGGGAGACCAAGAGACCCAGTACTTC. Translated, it gives CSVGLAGDQETQYF. The entire variable domain, with the rest obtained from reference TRBV29-1 and TRBJ2-5, is as follows: SAVISQKPSRDICQRGTSLTIQCQVDSQVTMMFWYRQQPGQSLTLIATANQGSEATYESGFVIDKFPISRPNLTFSTLTVSNMSPEDSSIYLCSVGLAGDQETQYFGPGTRLLVL.

The V call is TRBV28, the J call TRBJ2-1; no clear D. V gave up 5 bases and J gave up 4 bases, with 12 bases separating them. CDR1 is MDHEN and CDR2 is SYDVKM in the germline V gene. This CDR3 region has 14 residues. CDR3 in DNA: TGTGCCAGCAGTCGACTCGCTATTTACAATGAGCAGTTCTTC. Translated: CASSRLAIYNEQFF.

This clonotype was seen a handful of times. This chain uses TRBV7-8 with TRBJ1-5, with 9 bases fitting TRBD1. J lost 5 bases, V lost 5 bases, and 1 base had no gene match. The CDR3 sequence is 13 residues long. Germline V gene lookup returns CDR1 SGHVS and CDR2 FQNEAQ. This chain's CDR3 is CASSRTGDQPQHF. CDR3 DNA: TGTGCCAGCAGCCGGACAGGGGATCAGCCCCAGCATTTT.

This clonotype has more than one count but fewer than ten. The CDR3 loop reads CASSGGTLNTEAFF. As DNA, the CDR3 is TGTGCCAGCTCGGGGGGAACCTTGAACACTGAAGCTTTCTTT. The V and J genes are TRBV18 and TRBJ1-1, with D possibly TRBD1 on 5 matching bases. Germline values: CDR1 KGHSH, CDR2 LQKENI. There are 14 residues in the CDR3. Trimming pared 6 bases from V and 0 bases from J, leaving 11 bases between.